Shown below are 26 T cell receptor beta chains from a single sample sequenced in a study of T-cell memory formation after mild COVID-19 (TCRdb year 2021). The receptor library was made with 5' RACE. TCRdb lists the instrument as Illumina NovaSeq 6000. In-frame beta chains were kept once TCRdb had trimmed the public reads at Q25 with fastp and called clones with MiXCR. Each CDR3 protein appears once, grouped with its most common genes and DNA. The table for this sample lists 220,000 or so distinct CDR3 sequences; just over 9.5% of them were counted only once. In total, the top ten clones hold around 3.4% of the sample. The material sequenced was PBMCs or a T cell subset sorted from them (not recorded which). The receptors derive from a man between 18 and 35 years old who had mild COVID-19 (a few samples of this study predate the infection). The sample titles of this study are shuffled in the database, so cell type and time point are left out; the donor was told from shared clones.

In its sample, this clonotype was seen a few times. The rearrangement links TRBV29-1 to TRBJ2-1; TRBD2 matches at 12 bases. This CDR3 is 15 amino acids long. CDR1 is SQVTM and CDR2 is ANQGSEA in the germline V gene. The V segment lost 6 bases and the J segment 2 bases; nucleotides outside the gene matches: 5. The DNA of the CDR3 is TGCAGCGTGCGGACTAGCGGGGCCCCCTACAATGAGCAGTTCTTC. Translating it yields CSVRTSGAPYNEQFF.

This clonotype was counted only a few times. V and J are TRBV7-3 and TRBJ2-1; maybe TRBD2 (6 bases). The CDR3 totals 16 residues. V lost 5 bases and J lost 0, with 14 bases in between. The V gene's germline CDR1 is SGHTA and CDR2 FQGTGA. The CDR3 nucleotides read TGTGCCAGCAGCCCTACGGCGGGGAGCTCCTACAATGAGCAGTTCTTC. It encodes CASSPTAGSSYNEQFF.

Many counts were recorded for this clonotype. The rearrangement links TRBV7-9 to TRBJ2-7; no definite D call. Germline values: CDR1 SEHNR, CDR2 FQNEAQ (reference sequence). Trimming stripped 2 bases from V and 0 bases from J, with 8 bases between. This CDR3 has 14 residues. The CDR3 region has the DNA TGTGCCAGCAGCTTATTTGAGGACTCCTACGAGCAGTACTTC. Protein: CASSLFEDSYEQYF.

CDR3 sequence (DNA): TGCGCCAGCAGCTTCCCTCCGGGCACCGAGCAGTTCTTC. Encoded protein: CASSFPPGTEQFF. The chain combines TRBV5-1 with TRBJ2-1; D is undetermined. Germline V CDR1 and CDR2: SGHRS, YFSETQ. The length of the CDR3 is 13 residues. V was cut by 2 bases and J by 10 bases, with 13 bases left in between.

The chain combines TRBV20-1 with TRBJ2-1, with TRBD2 identical over 9 bases. The germline V gene has CDR1 DFQATT and CDR2 SNEGSKA (reference sequence). V was pared by 3 bases and J by 7 bases, with 10 bases of the junction left unmatched. The CDR3 sequence is 15 residues long. For the CDR3, the DNA is TGCAGTGCTAGGTCCAGTAGCGGGGGCTGGAATGAGCAGTTCTTC. Translating it yields CSARSSSGGWNEQFF.

This clonotype was seen many times. The gene calls are TRBV10-3 and TRBJ2-5; 14 bases fit TRBD2. After removal of 5 bases from V and 5 bases from J, the junction contained 10 bases not matched to a gene. This CDR3 region has 17 residues. Per germline, CDR1 ENHRY and CDR2 SYGVKD. The CDR3 DNA reads TGTGCCATCAGTCCTAGGACTAGCGGGGGGCCGGAGGAGACCCAGTACTTC. Protein product: CAISPRTSGGPEETQYF.

This clonotype was seen only a few times. This chain connects TRBV7-8 to TRBJ1-1; D gene uncertain. The CDR3 extends over 13 amino acids. Between the trimmed V and J ends, which lost 3 bases and 3 bases, there was a span of 8 bases. Germline V gives CDR1 SGHVS, CDR2 FQNEAQ. CDR3 in DNA: TGTGCCAGCAGCTTCACAGACGACACTGAAGCTTTCTTT. This gives the protein CASSFTDDTEAFF.

This clonotype was found a few times. The chain uses TRBV9 and TRBJ2-1, with TRBD1 matching over 10 bases. This CDR3 region has 20 residues. V lost 4 bases and J lost 0; bases outside the gene matches: 16. Germline CDR1 is SGDLS and CDR2 is YYNGEE. The CDR3 reads CASSPRDRGGSLYSYNEQFF. CDR3 in DNA: TGTGCCAGCAGCCCCCGGGACAGGGGAGGAAGCCTTTACTCCTACAATGAGCAGTTCTTC.

The table lists this clonotype with a few counts. The chain uses TRBV20-1 and TRBJ2-7, with 8 bases matching TRBD1. V lost 6 bases to trimming and J lost 3 bases; unmatched junction nucleotides: 13. The germline V gene encodes CDR1 DFQATT and CDR2 SNEGSKA (reference sequence). This CDR3 is 15 amino acids long. For the CDR3, the DNA is TGCAGTGCGTCAGACAGGGGTCGGGGACTCTACGAGCAGTACTTC. Protein: CSASDRGRGLYEQYF.

V gene TRBV19 combines with J gene TRBJ2-3; 10 nucleotides line up with TRBD1. Losses at the gene ends were 5 bases for V and 2 bases for J; bases not matched to a gene: 4. This CDR3 is 15 amino acids long. Germline V gene data show CDR1 as LNHDA and CDR2 as SQIVND (reference sequence). In DNA form, the CDR3 reads TGTGCCAGTAGTCGGACAGGGGGGTTCACAGATACGCAGTATTTT. Amino acid sequence: CASSRTGGFTDTQYF. Complete variable domain (other parts from reference TRBV19 and TRBJ2-3): DGGITQSPKYLFRKEGQNVTLSCEQNLNHDAMYWYRQDPGQGLRLIYYSQIVNDFQKGDIAEGYSVSREKKESFPLTVTSAQKNPTAFYLCASSRTGGFTDTQYFGPGTRLTVL.

This chain uses TRBV5-5 with TRBJ2-1; TRBD1 matches 7 bases. The CDR3 has 16 amino acids. Germline assignment: CDR1 SGHKS and CDR2 YYEKEE (reference sequence). With V trimmed by 1 base and J by 4 bases, 8 bases remained unmatched. CDR3 in amino acids: CASSLIGTVSYNEQFF. The CDR3 nucleotides are TGTGCCAGCAGCTTGATAGGGACAGTCTCATACAATGAGCAGTTCTTC.

This clonotype has just a few counts. This sequence joins TRBV11-2 and TRBJ1-1; no firm D call. The CDR3 sequence is 12 residues long. With 5 bases removed from V and 11 bases from J, the gap between germline ends came to 15 bases. Looked up from germline, CDR1 is SGHAT and CDR2 is FQNNGV. For the CDR3, the DNA is TGTGCCAGCAGCCCCCGCTTTTATGGCGCTTTCTTT. Its translation is CASSPRFYGAFF.

The genes are TRBV6-6 and TRBJ2-7, with TRBD2 identical over 8 bases. CDR3 length: 15 residues. V lost 5 bases to trimming and J lost 0 bases; unmatched junction nucleotides: 6. The V gene's germline CDR1 is MNHNY and CDR2 SVGAGI (reference sequence). The CDR3 nucleotides read TGTGCCAGCAGTCCTCAGCGGGGGAGCTCCTACGAGCAGTACGTC. This codes for CASSPQRGSSYEQYV.

This clonotype was detected only a few times. J is TRBJ2-1 and V is TRBV7-2, with 7 positions matching TRBD2. The V segment lost 0 bases and the J segment 13 bases; nucleotides outside the gene matches: 9. The V gene's germline CDR1 is SGHTA and CDR2 FQGNSA. CDR3 length equals 14 residues. The CDR3 sequence: CASSLAHNSGYQFF. The DNA of the CDR3 is TGTGCCAGCAGCTTAGCGCATAATAGCGGGTATCAGTTCTTC. The full variable domain, with the rest looked up from reference TRBV7-2 and TRBJ2-1, is GAGVSQSPSNKVTEKGKDVELRCDPISGHTALYWYRQSLGQGLEFLIYFQGNSAPDKSGLPSDRFSAERTGGSVSTLTIQRTQQEDSAVYLCASSLAHNSGYQFFGPGTRLTVL.

The V call is TRBV30, the J call TRBJ1-2; the D gene is possibly TRBD1 (6 bases). This CDR3 spans 14 amino acids. V was pared by 4 bases and J by 7 bases, with 19 bases between. Germline V gives CDR1 GTSNPN, CDR2 SVGIG (reference sequence). The CDR3 sequence: CAWTSGAGLGGYTF. The CDR3 DNA sequence: TGTGCCTGGACCTCGGGGGCAGGCCTTGGTGGCTACACCTTC.

CDR3 sequence reads: CAWSVGGSGLTGELFF. CDR3 bases: TGTGCCTGGAGTGTGGGAGGTAGCGGGTTGACCGGGGAGCTGTTTTTT. The gene calls are TRBV30 and TRBJ2-2; 7 bases match TRBD2. V was pared by 0 bases and J by 5 bases, with 9 bases of the junction left unmatched. The germline V gene encodes CDR1 GTSNPN and CDR2 SVGIG (reference sequence). The CDR3 covers 16 residues.

The V call is TRBV24-1, the J call TRBJ1-2, with D unresolved. Germline V gene sequence: CDR1 KGHDR, CDR2 SFDVKD. V lost 3 bases and J lost 0, with 13 bases in between. The CDR3 spans 16 residues. As DNA, the CDR3 is TGTGCCACCAGTGATGCTTCCTACGGAGCTAACTATGGCTACACCTTC. As protein: CATSDASYGANYGYTF.

In its sample, this clonotype was seen a few times. The CDR3 is CSARTGVMETQYF. Here the CDR3 DNA reads TGCAGTGCCCGAACGGGGGTTATGGAGACCCAGTACTTC. The genes are TRBV20-1 and TRBJ2-5, with a possible D match to TRBD2 (6 bases). CDR1 DFQATT and CDR2 SNEGSKA come from the germline V gene (reference sequence). There are 13 residues in the CDR3. Trimming took 6 bases from V and 5 from J, leaving 16 bases between them.

Worth noting for this clonotype: Just one base apart from a much larger clone, this may be a read error. The chain recombines TRBV9 with TRBJ1-5; D remains ambiguous. Per the germline V gene, CDR1 is SGDLS and CDR2 is YYNGEE. V shed 0 bases and J shed 0 bases, with 7 bases lying between them. The CDR3 length is 15 residues. CDR3 amino acids: CASSVGGNSNQPQHF. CDR3 coding DNA: TGTGCCAGCAGCGTAGGGGGTAATAGCAATCAGCCCCAGCATTTT.

This clonotype was found many times. The V call is TRBV6-5, the J call TRBJ1-5; D uncertain. The V gene's germline CDR1 is MNHEY and CDR2 SVGAGI. With 3 bases removed from V and 7 bases from J, the gap between germline ends came to 10 bases. The CDR3 is 13 residues long. CDR3: CASSYTTGQPQHF. The DNA of the CDR3 is TGTGCCAGCAGTTATACCACCGGGCAGCCCCAGCATTTT.

Only one count was recorded for this clonotype. A much larger clone lies one base from this, so it may be a read error. The chain couples TRBV6-2 or TRBV6-3 to TRBJ2-5, with D perhaps TRBD2 (5 bases). Trimming shortened V by 5 bases and J by 4 bases, and 17 bases separated the two germline ends. In germline, CDR1 is MNHEY, CDR2 SVGEGT. The length of the CDR3 is 15 residues. The CDR3 region is CASSVVREFVETQYF. The CDR3 region has the DNA TGTGCCAGCAGTGTAGTCCGGGAATTTGTAGAGACCCAGTACTTC.

This clonotype was counted many times. The rearrangement joins TRBV12-3 or TRBV12-4 to TRBJ1-1, with TRBD1 matching 8 bases. CDR3 length: 13 residues. J lost 1 base, V lost 7 bases, and 2 bases had no gene match. CDR3 nucleotide sequence: TGTGCCAGCATCGGGACAGGGAACACTGAAGCTTTCTTT. As protein: CASIGTGNTEAFF.

This clonotype was seen more than once but under ten times. This chain joins TRBV6-6 and TRBJ1-1; 10 bases are shared with TRBD1. The ends lost 6 bases at V and 14 bases at J; junction bases unmatched: 12. The germline CDR1 and CDR2 sequences are MNHNY and SVGAGI (reference sequence). The CDR3 contains 13 residues. DNA for the CDR3: TGTGCCAGCAGATATATCCACAGGACAGGGGGATTCTTT. Residues: CASRYIHRTGGFF.

This clonotype was observed a handful of times. The chain links TRBV12-3 or TRBV12-4 to TRBJ2-5, with D perhaps matching TRBD2 (6 bases). V gave up 8 bases and J gave up 2 bases, with 24 bases separating them. The length of the CDR3 is 17 residues. This chain's CDR3 is CASSPFRAWAGQETQYF. CDR3 sequence (DNA): TGTGCCAGCTCCCCTTTCCGGGCATGGGCGGGGCAAGAGACCCAGTACTTC.

This clonotype was counted between two and nine times. CDR3 loop: CSASDSGDTEAFF. In DNA form, the CDR3 reads TGCAGTGCTAGTGACTCCGGGGACACTGAAGCTTTCTTT. The chain couples TRBV20-1 to TRBJ1-1, with no clear D. This CDR3 region has 13 residues. From germline, CDR1 is DFQATT and CDR2 SNEGSKA (reference sequence). Between the trimmed V and J ends, which lost 3 bases and 3 bases, there was a span of 11 bases.

This clonotype was counted between two and nine times. This chain joins TRBV20-1 and TRBJ1-1, with TRBD1 as a possible D gene (5 bases). Trimming shortened V by 1 base and J by 1 base, and 10 bases separated the two germline ends. The CDR3 runs 14 residues. Germline V gene sequence: CDR1 DFQATT, CDR2 SNEGSKA (reference sequence). The CDR3 DNA is TGCAGTGCTAGAGTGGGGGTGAGGAACACTGAAGCTTTCTTT. Protein: CSARVGVRNTEAFF.